This record concerns one TCR beta chain sequence. Its cognate antigen is unknown. In the original processing: Filtering was not the same, since immunoSEQ gave junction-only sequences without quality scores. TCRdb keeps only in-frame clones here, not all; method: immunoSEQ multiplex PCR. V and J calls plus clone size are reproduced from that table; the DNA served to infer D and trimming. The sample consists of approximately 2,000,000 clones, 90% to 95% of them appearing once. The sample originates from a study of shared clonotypes between healthy human individuals. Background on the study: Each donor had three CD4 naive, three CD4 memory, two CD8 naive and one CD8 memory plate. Study-wide points: Lower generation probabilities were found for non-shared clonotypes than for those shared by all four donors. Incompleteness in sorted-subset sequencing, despite large depth, was shown by rarefaction.

V lost 5 bases and J 7 bases, leaving 15 bases between the germline ends. Looked up from germline, CDR1 is MNHEY and CDR2 is SMNVEV (reference sequence). The CDR3 runs to 15 residues. Naive CD8 populations comprised CD45RO-negative cells positively selected for CCR7, excluding terminally differentiated effector memory CD45RA+ cells. The sequence came from a man aged 18 to 29 in good health. Some clones in this sample may be carry-over from other donors' samples. Source material: naive CD8+ T cells from PBMCs. This chain uses TRBV27 with TRBJ1-6; tentatively, D is TRBD1 (5 bases). DNA for the CDR3: TGTGCCAGCAGTCCCCTCCGGGGCCCAAATTCACCCCTCCACTTT. Translating gives CASSPLRGPNSPLHF.